This entry concerns a single T cell receptor beta chain. The V gene's germline CDR1 is LNHDA and CDR2 SQIVND (reference sequence). CDR3 size: 16 residues. The ends lost 0 bases at V and 0 bases at J; junction bases unmatched: 2. Method: immunoSEQ multiplex PCR; TCRdb's copy keeps in-frame clones and lacks some. The table has over 75,000 clones, around 95% seen once. The data stem from a study of technical replicates of blood from several donors. The chain joins TRBV19 to TRBJ1-3, with 7 bases that match TRBD1. This clonotype originated in a human donor in good health. Sequenced sample: T cells isolated from PBMCs. CDR3 sequence (DNA): TGTGCCAGTAGTATAGATCGGGACAGCTCTGGAAACACCATATATTTT. It codes for CASSIDRDSSGNTIYF.